This paragraph reports one T cell receptor (beta chain). Profiled with immunoSEQ multiplex PCR; TCRdb holds only in-frame clones, not every one. Of about 140,000 clones listed, 80% to 90% are singletons. The source of the sample is a study of blood T cell repertoires in COVID-19. Per the germline V gene, CDR1 is ENHRY and CDR2 is SYGVKD. V lost 7 bases and J lost 6; bases outside the gene matches: 5. The CDR3 totals 13 residues. The sequenced sample was peripheral blood. The chain is built from TRBV10-3 and TRBJ1-2; 10 bases line up with TRBD1. This TCR was sampled from a man aged 50 to 60 with active COVID-19. The CDR3 region is CAITGTGEHGYTF. For the CDR3, the DNA is TGTGCCATCACCGGGACAGGGGAACATGGCTACACCTTC.